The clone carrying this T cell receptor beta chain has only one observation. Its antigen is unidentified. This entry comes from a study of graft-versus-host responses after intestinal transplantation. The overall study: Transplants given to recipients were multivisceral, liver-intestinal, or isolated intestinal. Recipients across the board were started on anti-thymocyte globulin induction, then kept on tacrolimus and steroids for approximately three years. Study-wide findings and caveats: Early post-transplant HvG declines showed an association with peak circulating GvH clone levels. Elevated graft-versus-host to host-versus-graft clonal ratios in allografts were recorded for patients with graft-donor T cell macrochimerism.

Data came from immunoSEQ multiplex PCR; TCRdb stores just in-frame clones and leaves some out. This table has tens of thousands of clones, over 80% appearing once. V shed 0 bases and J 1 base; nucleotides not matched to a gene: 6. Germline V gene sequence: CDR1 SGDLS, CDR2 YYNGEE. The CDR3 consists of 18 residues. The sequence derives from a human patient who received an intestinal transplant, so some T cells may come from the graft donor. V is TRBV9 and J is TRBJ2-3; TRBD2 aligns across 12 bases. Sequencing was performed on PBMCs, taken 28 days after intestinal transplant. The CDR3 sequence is CASSVEALAGGGTDTQYF. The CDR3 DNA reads TGTGCCAGCAGCGTAGAGGCACTAGCGGGAGGAGGCACAGATACGCAGTATTTT.